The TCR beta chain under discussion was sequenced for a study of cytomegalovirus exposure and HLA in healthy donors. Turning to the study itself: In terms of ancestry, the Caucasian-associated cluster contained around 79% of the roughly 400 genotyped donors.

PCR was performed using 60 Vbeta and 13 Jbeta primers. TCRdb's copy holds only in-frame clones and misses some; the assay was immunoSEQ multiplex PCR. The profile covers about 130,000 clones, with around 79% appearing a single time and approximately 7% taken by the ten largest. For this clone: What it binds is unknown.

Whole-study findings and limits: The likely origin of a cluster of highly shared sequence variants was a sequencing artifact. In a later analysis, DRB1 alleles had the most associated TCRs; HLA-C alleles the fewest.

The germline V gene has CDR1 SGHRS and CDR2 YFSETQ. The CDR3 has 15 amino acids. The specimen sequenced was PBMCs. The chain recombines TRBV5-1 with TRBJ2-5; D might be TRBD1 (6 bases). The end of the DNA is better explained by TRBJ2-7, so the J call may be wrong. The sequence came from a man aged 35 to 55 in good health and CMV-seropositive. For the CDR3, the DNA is TGCGCCAGCAGCTTGGACCAGGGGTCCTCCTACGAGCAGTACTTC. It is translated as CASSLDQGSSYEQYF.